A single sample gave rise to the 27 T cell receptor beta chains below, sequenced in a study of T cell responses to AZD1222 COVID-19 vaccine. The method was immunoSEQ multiplex PCR; TCRdb's version includes in-frame clones alone and lacks a portion of them. The sample has under 20,000 clones, almost 85% seen once. Sequencing used peripheral blood, obtained 28 days after the second AZD1222 dose. These receptors all come from an adult who received the AZD1222 COVID-19 vaccine.

This clone has more than one count but fewer than ten. The chain recombines TRBV5-1 with TRBJ2-7, with TRBD2 identical over 9 bases. From germline, CDR1 is SGHRS and CDR2 YFSETQ. With V trimmed by 4 bases and J by 2 bases, 10 bases remained unmatched. CDR3 length: 16 residues. The CDR3 DNA is TGCGCCAGCAGCCTCAGCACCGGGACTAGCACCTACGAGCAGTACTTC. Its translation is CASSLSTGTSTYEQYF.

The gene calls are TRBV6-5 and TRBJ2-7; 9 nucleotides line up with TRBD1. This CDR3 is built from 15 residues. Germline CDR1 MNHEY, CDR2 SVGAGI. With V trimmed by 5 bases and J by 6 bases, 11 bases remained unmatched. CDR3 in amino acids: CASSPNPTGGGEQYF. The CDR3 DNA follows: TGTGCCAGCAGTCCCAACCCGACAGGGGGGGGCGAGCAGTACTTC.

This chain joins TRBV10-3 and TRBJ2-1; the match to TRBD2 covers 9 bases. In germline, CDR1 is ENHRY, CDR2 SYGVKD. V was clipped by 3 bases and J by 13 bases; unmatched bases: 4. This CDR3 contains 12 residues. The CDR3 DNA sequence: TGTGCCATCAGTGACCTTAGCGGGGGTCAGTTCTTC. It is translated as CAISDLSGGQFF.

This clone was counted between two and nine times. V and J are TRBV5-1 and TRBJ2-1; 7 bases match TRBD1. Trimming took 4 bases from V and 3 from J; bases not matched to a gene: 4. Germline CDR1 SGHRS, CDR2 YFSETQ. The CDR3 runs to 14 residues. DNA for the CDR3: TGCGCCAGCAGCCCCGGGACAGACTACAATGAGCAGTTCTTC. As protein: CASSPGTDYNEQFF.

The chain uses TRBV7-2 and TRBJ2-5; perhaps D is TRBD1 or TRBD2 (5 bases each). This CDR3 comprises 14 residues. V dropped 0 bases and J dropped 1 base, with 6 bases sitting between them. Germline CDR1 SGHTA, CDR2 FQGNSA. CDR3 nucleotide sequence: TGTGCCAGCAGCTTAGCGGGGGTCCAAGAGACCCAGTACTTC. It yields the protein CASSLAGVQETQYF. The whole variable domain, remainder taken from reference TRBV7-2 and TRBJ2-5, is GAGVSQSPSNKVTEKGKDVELRCDPISGHTALYWYRQSLGQGLEFLIYFQGNSAPDKSGLPSDRFSAERTGGSVSTLTIQRTQQEDSAVYLCASSLAGVQETQYFGPGTRLLVL.

The chain employs TRBV28 and TRBJ1-1, with a weak D call TRBD1 (5 bases). The V gene's germline CDR1 is MDHEN and CDR2 SYDVKM. CDR3 length equals 13 residues. The germline V and J ends were trimmed by 8 bases and 1 base, with 11 bases remaining between them. The CDR3 sequence is CASSEGPNTEAFF. The CDR3 DNA reads TGTGCCAGCTCAGAGGGACCGAACACTGAAGCTTTCTTT.

The chain recombines TRBV18 with TRBJ1-1; D unresolved. The germline V gene encodes CDR1 KGHSH and CDR2 LQKENI. The V end lost 2 bases, the J end lost 0 bases, and 4 bases lay between the germline ends. CDR3 length equals 13 residues. The CDR3 DNA sequence: TGTGCCAGCTCACCAAACATGAACACTGAAGCTTTCTTT. Translation gives CASSPNMNTEAFF.

In DNA, the CDR3 is TGTGCCGCCTCCGGGCAGGTCAATCAGCCCCAGCATTTT. Translation gives CAASGQVNQPQHF. V is TRBV10-3 and J is TRBJ1-5; D remains ambiguous. Deletions cut 11 bases from V and 3 bases from J, with 14 bases between. In germline, CDR1 is ENHRY, CDR2 SYGVKD. The CDR3 length is 13 residues.

V gene TRBV20-1 combines with J gene TRBJ2-3; D gene unclear. CDR1 is DFQATT and CDR2 is SNEGSKA in the germline V gene (reference sequence). Trimming cost V 3 bases and J 4 bases, with 5 bases left between them. The CDR3 length is 11 residues. The CDR3 loop reads CSASVPDTQYF. The CDR3 coding sequence is TGCAGTGCTAGCGTACCAGATACGCAGTATTTT.

J is TRBJ2-3 and V is TRBV4-1; 10 bases agree with TRBD2. Germline loops: CDR1 MGHRA, CDR2 YSYEKL. The V and J ends lost 4 bases and 3 bases, in that order; junction bases with no gene match: 13. The CDR3 spans 18 residues. The CDR3 sequence is CASSPQITSGIYTDTQYF. As DNA, the CDR3 is TGCGCCAGCAGCCCTCAGATCACTAGCGGGATTTATACAGATACGCAGTATTTT.

This chain joins TRBV6-5 and TRBJ1-1; TRBD1 agrees at 10 bases. Per the germline V gene, CDR1 is MNHEY and CDR2 is SVGAGI. The CDR3 has 15 residues. V gave up 6 bases and J gave up 4 bases; unmatched junction bases: 8. The CDR3 is CASSPAGTGATEAFF. The DNA for the CDR3 is TGTGCCAGCAGCCCCGCTGGGACAGGGGCCACTGAAGCTTTCTTT.

The chain recombines TRBV18 with TRBJ2-3; D possibly matches TRBD1 or TRBD2 (5 bases each). Per germline, CDR1 KGHSH and CDR2 LQKENI. Trimming took 2 bases from V and 6 from J, leaving 15 bases between them. The CDR3 is 15 amino acids. CDR3 loop: CASSPLSREMDTQYF. The CDR3 nucleotides read TGTGCCAGCTCACCATTGTCCAGGGAGATGGATACGCAGTATTTT. Complete variable domain (other parts from reference TRBV18 and TRBJ2-3): NAGVMQNPRHLVRRRGQEARLRCSPMKGHSHVYWYRQLPEEGLKFMVYLQKENIIDESGMPKERFSAEFPKEGPSILRIQQVVRGDSAAYFCASSPLSREMDTQYFGPGTRLTVL.

This chain joins TRBV3-1 (or the pseudogene TRBV3-2) and TRBJ2-5, with D perhaps TRBD2 (5 bases). The V end was cut by 5 bases, the J end by 2 bases, with 12 bases between. This CDR3 comprises 14 residues. Germline assignment: CDR1 LGHDT and CDR2 YNNKEL (reference sequence). In DNA, the CDR3 is TGTGCCAGCAGCACCCGGACTGTTCAAGAGACCCAGTACTTC. The encoded protein is CASSTRTVQETQYF.

The genes are TRBV24-1 and TRBJ2-1; D possibly corresponds to TRBD1 (6 bases). The CDR3 is 12 residues long. The germline gives CDR1 KGHDR, CDR2 SFDVKD. V lost 9 bases and J 3 bases, leaving 8 bases between the germline ends. CDR3 amino acids: CATGQYYNEQFF. As DNA, the CDR3 is TGTGCCACCGGACAGTACTACAATGAGCAGTTCTTC.

The V and J genes are TRBV5-4 and TRBJ2-7; 10 bases align to TRBD2. CDR1 SGHNT and CDR2 YYREEE come from the germline V gene (reference sequence). The CDR3 runs to 13 residues. Losses at the gene ends were 4 bases for V and 4 bases for J; bases not matched to a gene: 2. CDR3 coding DNA: TGTGCCAGCAGCAGAGCGGGAGGGTACGAGCAGTACTTC. Amino acids: CASSRAGGYEQYF.

The chain recombines TRBV10-2 with TRBJ2-5; no reliable D call. CDR3 size: 12 residues. Between the trimmed V and J ends, which lost 3 bases and 2 bases, there was a span of 4 bases. The germline V gene encodes CDR1 WSHSY and CDR2 SAAADI. The CDR3 loop reads CASSEVQETQYF. CDR3 DNA: TGCGCCAGCAGTGAAGTTCAAGAGACCCAGTACTTC.

The J gene is TRBJ1-2, the V gene TRBV5-1, with 10 bases fitting TRBD1. Losses at the gene ends were 4 bases for V and 6 bases for J; bases not matched to a gene: 9. CDR1 SGHRS and CDR2 YFSETQ come from the germline V gene. The CDR3 runs to 15 residues. Here the CDR3 reads CASSPLGGTGDGYTF. CDR3 bases: TGCGCCAGCAGCCCACTTGGGGGGACAGGGGATGGCTACACCTTC. Full variable domain (outside the CDR3, taken from reference TRBV5-1 and TRBJ1-2): KAGVTQTPRYLIKTRGQQVTLSCSPISGHRSVSWYQQTPGQGLQFLFEYFSETQRNKGNFPGRFSGRQFSNSRSEMNVSTLELGDSALYLCASSPLGGTGDGYTFGSGTRLTVV.

This clone has a single count. The chain uses TRBV6-5 and TRBJ2-1; TRBD1 matches 8 bases. The trim removed 5 bases at V and 14 bases at J, leaving 14 bases unmatched. Per germline, CDR1 MNHEY and CDR2 SVGAGI. The CDR3 totals 14 residues. The DNA for the CDR3 is TGTGCCAGCAGTAACACCGGGACAGGTGGTTTTAAGTTCTTC. Translated: CASSNTGTGGFKFF.

This chain joins TRBV5-4 and TRBJ2-3; TRBD2 matches at 8 bases. Trimming cost V 4 bases and J 4 bases; bases outside gene matches: 11. Germline V gene lookup returns CDR1 SGHNT and CDR2 YYREEE (reference sequence). The CDR3 is made up of 16 amino acids. The CDR3 loop reads CASSGGGGRIPDTQYF. The CDR3 DNA sequence: TGTGCCAGCAGCGGGGGGGGCGGGAGGATCCCAGATACGCAGTATTTT.

The chain uses TRBV25-1 and TRBJ2-7, with no clear D. The CDR3 runs to 14 residues. The ends were cut back, 0 bases at V and 0 bases at J, with 6 bases in the middle. The germline gives CDR1 MGHDK, CDR2 SYGVNS. The CDR3 sequence is CASSEYGNSYEQYF. The CDR3 coding sequence is TGTGCCAGCAGTGAATATGGGAACTCCTACGAGCAGTACTTC.

The chain couples TRBV5-4 to TRBJ1-3; 10 nucleotides align to TRBD1. The trim removed 4 bases at V and 0 bases at J, leaving 4 bases unmatched. Germline V gene sequence: CDR1 SGHNT, CDR2 YYREEE (reference sequence). The CDR3 has 16 residues. The CDR3 coding sequence is TGTGCCAGCAGCACAGGGACAGGGGCCTCTGGAAACACCATATATTTT. Translation gives CASSTGTGASGNTIYF.

This clone turned up a few times. The chain couples TRBV29-1 to TRBJ2-1; D possibly uses TRBD1 or TRBD2 (5 bases each). In germline, CDR1 is SQVTM, CDR2 ANQGSEA. The CDR3 covers 14 residues. Trimming removed 2 bases at V and 7 bases at J, with 15 bases between. DNA for the CDR3: TGCAGCGTTGAATCTTGGGGGAACCCGAATGAGCAGTTCTTC. Residues: CSVESWGNPNEQFF.

The chain carries TRBV5-1 and TRBJ2-6; D uncertain. Germline CDR1 reads SGHRS; CDR2 reads YFSETQ. The CDR3 has 14 amino acids. V was trimmed by 1 base and J by 2 bases, leaving 4 bases between them. CDR3 region: CASSLFPGANVLTF. CDR3 DNA sequence: TGCGCCAGCAGCTTGTTCCCTGGGGCCAACGTCCTGACTTTC.

This rearrangement joins TRBV6-5 to TRBJ2-3; the D gene is possibly TRBD2 (6 bases). Germline CDR1 MNHEY, CDR2 SVGAGI. The V end was cut by 9 bases, the J end by 6 bases, with 7 bases between. The CDR3 spans 10 residues. The CDR3 protein is CARGRDTQYF. CDR3 DNA: TGTGCCAGGGGGAGGGATACGCAGTATTTT.

The chain uses TRBV3-1 (or the pseudogene TRBV3-2) and TRBJ2-5, with a possible D match to TRBD2 (6 bases). The germline gives CDR1 LGHDT, CDR2 YNNKEL (reference sequence). Deletions cut 0 bases from V and 5 bases from J, with 19 bases between. The CDR3 is made up of 17 amino acids. CDR3: CASSQDLSSGPKETQYF. The CDR3 DNA reads TGTGCCAGCAGCCAAGATTTGTCCAGCGGGCCAAAGGAGACCCAGTACTTC.

J is TRBJ2-1 and V is TRBV27; D possibly matches TRBD1 or TRBD2 (5 bases each). The CDR3 extends over 14 amino acids. The germline V gene has CDR1 MNHEY and CDR2 SMNVEV (reference sequence). Trimming cost V 2 bases and J 10 bases, with 15 bases left between them. DNA for the CDR3: TGTGCCAGCAGTTTAAAGTCGGGGCGGTGGGAGCAGTTCTTC. This gives the protein CASSLKSGRWEQFF.

This rearrangement joins TRBV25-1 to TRBJ1-5; TRBD1 is a possible D gene (6 bases). Between the trimmed V and J ends, which lost 6 bases and 1 base, there was a span of 13 bases. The CDR3 consists of 15 residues. Looked up from germline, CDR1 is MGHDK and CDR2 is SYGVNS. The CDR3 DNA is TGTGCCAGCAGCCCCGCCGGGACAAGCAATCAGCCCCAGCATTTT. It translates to CASSPAGTSNQPQHF.